This T cell receptor beta chain stems from a study of technical replicates of blood from four donors. Trimming stripped 1 base from V and 1 base from J, with 8 bases between. This CDR3 contains 14 residues. Germline CDR1 and CDR2: SGHRS and YFSETQ. The protocol was immunoSEQ multiplex PCR, while the TCRdb copy is restricted to in-frame clones and leaves out a portion. The sample comprises about 76,000 clones, 90% to 95% of which are singletons, and approximately 0.25% rests with the top ten. The clonotype comes from a human donor in good health. Input material: T cells isolated from PBMCs. The rearrangement links TRBV5-1 to TRBJ1-1; D is uncertain. The CDR3 is CASSLWSGNTEAFF. CDR3 DNA sequence: TGCGCCAGCAGCTTGTGGTCCGGGAACACTGAAGCTTTCTTT.